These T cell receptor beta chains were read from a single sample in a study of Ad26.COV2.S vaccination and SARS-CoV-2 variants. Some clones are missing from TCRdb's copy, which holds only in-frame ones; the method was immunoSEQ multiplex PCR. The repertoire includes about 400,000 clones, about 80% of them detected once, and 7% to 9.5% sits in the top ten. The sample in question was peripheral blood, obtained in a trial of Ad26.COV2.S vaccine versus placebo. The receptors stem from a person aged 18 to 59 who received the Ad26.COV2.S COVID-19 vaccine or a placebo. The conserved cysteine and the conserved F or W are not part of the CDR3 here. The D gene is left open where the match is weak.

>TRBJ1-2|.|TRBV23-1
ARFLAAVYGYT
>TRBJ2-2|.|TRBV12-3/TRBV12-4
ASSLMTGELF
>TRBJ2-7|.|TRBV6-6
ASSLPDDYEQY
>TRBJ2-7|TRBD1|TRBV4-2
ASSHGAGQGYEQY
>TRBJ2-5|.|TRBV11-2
ASSLGVPSDQETQY
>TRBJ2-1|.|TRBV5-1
ASSLRATTTGPGEQF
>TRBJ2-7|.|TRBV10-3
AISEGYSYEQY
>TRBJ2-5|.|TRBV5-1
ASSLSDTQETQY
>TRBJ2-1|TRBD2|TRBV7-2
ASSLGGLAGARGEQF
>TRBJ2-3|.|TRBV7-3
ASSQVSGPDTQY
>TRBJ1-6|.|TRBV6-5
ASSYLQGGNSPLH
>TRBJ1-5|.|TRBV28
ATQTGLNQPQH
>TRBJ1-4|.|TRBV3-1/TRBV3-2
ASSQNGGDFIPFLF
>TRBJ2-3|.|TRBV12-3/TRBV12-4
ASSREADTQY
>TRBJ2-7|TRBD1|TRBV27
ASSLTGTEGYEQY
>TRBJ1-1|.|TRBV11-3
ASSLVPGSTEAF
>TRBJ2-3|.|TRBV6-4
ASSPRERLTGGTDTQY
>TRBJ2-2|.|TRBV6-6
ASRTSNTGELF
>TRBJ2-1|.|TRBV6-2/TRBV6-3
ASSLVIGGPYGQF
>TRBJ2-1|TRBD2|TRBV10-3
ATTGGNEQF
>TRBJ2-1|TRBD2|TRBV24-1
ATSGPKTWGGNEQF
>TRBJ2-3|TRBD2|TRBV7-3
ASSLGPSGLSTDTQY
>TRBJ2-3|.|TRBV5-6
ASAVRGPDTQY
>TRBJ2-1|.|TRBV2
ASSELGSYNEQF
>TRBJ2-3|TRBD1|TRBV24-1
ATSDSQGLGDTQY
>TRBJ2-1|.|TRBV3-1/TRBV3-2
ASSLTSGSYYNEQF
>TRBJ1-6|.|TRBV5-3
ARSWLPGANSPLH
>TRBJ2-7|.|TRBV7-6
ASSPAGEGYEQY
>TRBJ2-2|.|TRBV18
ASSLGATGELF
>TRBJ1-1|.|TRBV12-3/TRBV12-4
ASSFGSRVPF
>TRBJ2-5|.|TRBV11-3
ASSPRGETQY
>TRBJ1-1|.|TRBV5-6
ASSPYTYTEAF
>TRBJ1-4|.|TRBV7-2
ASSLPGAGEKLF
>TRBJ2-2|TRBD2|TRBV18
ASRTSGPNTGELF
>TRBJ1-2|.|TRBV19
ASSVGRGYT
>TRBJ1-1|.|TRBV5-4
ASSLAKQLNTEAF
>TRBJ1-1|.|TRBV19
ASRIHTEAF
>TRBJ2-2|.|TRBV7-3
ASSLPASGAGELF